The 16 T cell receptor beta chains below were found in one sample sequenced in a study of T cells in Graves' hyperthyroidism and ophthalmopathy. RNA transcripts served as the template for amplifying TCR beta CDR3 regions. Primed by the HTBI set, a first-round RT-PCR was run on the TCR CDR3. Via MiXCR, TCRdb re-called the multiplex PCR reads, giving one row per CDR3 protein. This table has 250,000 to 350,000 distinct CDR3 sequences, about 20% appearing once. Sequencing was performed on blood. The receptors come from a man aged 25-40 years with Graves' ophthalmopathy.

There are a few counts of this clonotype. The rearrangement links TRBV20-1 to TRBJ2-7; 7 positions agree with TRBD1. V shed 0 bases, J shed 0 bases, and the junction held 2 bases outside the gene matches. The CDR3 length is 14 residues. CDR1 is DFQATT, CDR2 SNEGSKA, per germline (reference sequence). CDR3 sequence (DNA): TGCAGTGCTAGAGAGACAGGGTTCTCCTACGAGCAGTACTTC. As protein: CSARETGFSYEQYF.

The chain couples TRBV14 to TRBJ2-7; D unresolved. The V and J ends lost 2 bases and 3 bases respectively, with 5 bases between them. The CDR3 covers 12 residues. CDR1 and CDR2 (germline): SGHDN, FVKESK. CDR3 sequence: CASSQYNYEQYF. CDR3 nucleotide sequence: TGTGCCAGCAGCCAATATAACTACGAGCAGTACTTC.

This clonotype was recorded at least ten times. The genes are TRBV20-1 and TRBJ2-1; possibly TRBD1 or TRBD2 for D (6 bases each). The CDR3 loop spans 15 amino acids. In germline, CDR1 is DFQATT, CDR2 SNEGSKA (reference sequence). V lost 4 bases and J lost 2, with 15 bases in between. The DNA for the CDR3 is TGCAGTGCTAAAGGAGGGGGGCGGGCCTACAATGAGCAGTTCTTC. Translation: CSAKGGGRAYNEQFF.

This clonotype was found a few times. J is TRBJ2-2 and V is TRBV7-8; the D is unclear. Germline values: CDR1 SGHVS, CDR2 FQNEAQ. The CDR3 length is 16 residues. The ends were cut back, 2 bases at V and 0 bases at J, with 10 bases in the middle. The CDR3: CASSLSPSPNTGELFF. Here the CDR3 DNA reads TGTGCCAGCAGCTTATCGCCCTCCCCGAACACCGGGGAGCTGTTTTTT.

The genes are TRBV30 and TRBJ1-1, with D hard to call. The germline gives CDR1 GTSNPN, CDR2 SVGIG (reference sequence). The CDR3 has 13 amino acids. V was pared by 4 bases and J by 5 bases, with 14 bases between. CDR3 DNA sequence: TGTGCCTGGACGGGGAGAGGGAGAACTGAAGCTTTCTTT. Its protein product is CAWTGRGRTEAFF. The full variable domain, with the rest looked up from reference TRBV30 and TRBJ1-1, is SQTIHQWPATLVQPVGSPLSLECTVEGTSNPNLYWYRQAAGRGLQLLFYSVGIGQISSEVPQNLSASRPQDRQFILSSKKLLLSDSGFYLCAWTGRGRTEAFFGQGTRLTVV.

This clonotype was recorded many times. The CDR3 DNA reads as TGTGCCAGCAGTATTAGCGGGAGAGGCACAGATACGCAGTATTTT. Translation: CASSISGRGTDTQYF. The J gene is TRBJ2-3, the V gene TRBV12-3 or TRBV12-4; TRBD2 matches at 9 bases. With 5 bases clipped from V and 1 base from J, the junction kept 4 bases outside the gene matches. The CDR3 consists of 15 residues.

This clonotype was recorded at least ten times. The CDR3 loop reads CAWSWYPHNEQFF. The CDR3 DNA sequence: TGTGCCTGGAGTTGGTACCCACACAATGAGCAGTTCTTC. This rearrangement joins TRBV30 to TRBJ2-1; D not certain. Trimming shortened V by 2 bases and J by 5 bases, and 10 bases separated the two germline ends. Germline V gives CDR1 GTSNPN, CDR2 SVGIG (reference sequence). This CDR3 spans 13 amino acids.

CDR3 protein: CASSRYWGAQETQYF. The DNA of the CDR3 is TGTGCCAGCAGCCGGTATTGGGGGGCCCAAGAGACCCAGTACTTC. The chain employs TRBV9 and TRBJ2-5; D is possibly TRBD1 or TRBD2 (6 bases each). Trimming stripped 4 bases from V and 1 base from J, with 14 bases between. The germline CDR1 and CDR2 sequences are SGDLS and YYNGEE. There are 15 residues in the CDR3.

The chain recombines TRBV3-1 with TRBJ2-5, with 10 positions matching TRBD2. V dropped 4 bases and J dropped 5; count of bases not matched to a gene: 10. The CDR3 totals 16 residues. Germline values: CDR1 LGHDT, CDR2 YNNKEL (reference sequence). CDR3 sequence (DNA): TGTGCCAGCAGCCTCCGGACTAGCGGACGCCGTGAGACCCAGTACTTC. This codes for CASSLRTSGRRETQYF.

The CDR3 protein is CASSSGARGATEAFF. As DNA, the CDR3 is TGTGCCAGCAGCTCCGGCGCGAGGGGAGCCACTGAAGCTTTCTTT. The chain links TRBV7-9 to TRBJ1-1; D might be TRBD1 (5 bases). Germline V gives CDR1 SEHNR, CDR2 FQNEAQ (reference sequence). The V end lost 4 bases, the J end lost 4 bases, and 16 bases lay between the germline ends. CDR3 length: 15 residues.

This rearrangement joins TRBV4-2 to TRBJ2-5; tentatively, D is TRBD1 or TRBD2 (5 bases each). Germline values: CDR1 LGHNA, CDR2 YNFKEQ. This CDR3 comprises 16 residues. V lost 0 bases to trimming and J lost 6 bases, with 17 bases between them. The CDR3 DNA follows: TGTGCCAGCAGCCAAGAGGGGGTGGGTATATTGAAGACCCAGTACTTC. It codes for CASSQEGVGILKTQYF.

The table lists this clonotype with a few counts. The rearrangement joins TRBV20-1 to TRBJ2-1, with TRBD2 matching over 12 bases. The CDR3 spans 15 residues. The J segment lost 7 bases and the V segment lost 0 bases, leaving 4 bases of the junction unmatched. In germline, CDR1 is DFQATT, CDR2 SNEGSKA (reference sequence). The CDR3 protein is CSAREQTSGRNEQFF. CDR3 sequence (DNA): TGCAGTGCTAGAGAACAGACTAGCGGGAGAAATGAGCAGTTCTTC.

The chain is built from TRBV7-6 and TRBJ2-2, with 9 nucleotides matching TRBD1. CDR3 length: 14 amino acids. Unmatched junction bases numbered 0, after V lost 1 base and J lost 6 bases. Germline CDR1 SGHVS, CDR2 FNYEAQ. CDR3 amino acids: CASSLDRGPGELFF. CDR3 sequence (DNA): TGTGCCAGCAGCTTAGACAGGGGGCCCGGGGAGCTGTTTTTT.

The table lists this clonotype with many counts. The chain employs TRBV28 and TRBJ1-4; D remains ambiguous. The germline V gene has CDR1 MDHEN and CDR2 SYDVKM. This CDR3 comprises 16 residues. Trimming took off 4 bases at V and 4 bases at J, with 16 bases between the two ends. DNA for the CDR3: TGTGCCAGCAGTTCTCCACGACAAGCTTTTAATGAAAAACTGTTTTTT. Protein product: CASSSPRQAFNEKLFF.

This chain connects TRBV7-9 to TRBJ1-1; D not resolved. Between the trimmed V and J ends, which lost 2 bases and 8 bases, there was a span of 9 bases. CDR1 SEHNR and CDR2 FQNEAQ come from the germline V gene (reference sequence). CDR3 length: 12 residues. The chain's CDR3 is CASSLSYGEAFF. In DNA, the CDR3 is TGTGCCAGCAGCTTATCGTACGGCGAAGCTTTCTTT.

The table lists this clonotype with many counts. The genes are TRBV30 and TRBJ1-6, with D possibly TRBD1 on 5 matching bases. Per germline, CDR1 GTSNPN and CDR2 SVGIG (reference sequence). Trimming removed 0 bases from V and 8 bases from J, with 11 bases in between. The CDR3 runs to 14 residues. The CDR3 here is CAWSVVGGDSPLHF. The DNA of the CDR3 is TGTGCCTGGAGTGTCGTTGGGGGAGATTCACCCCTCCACTTT.